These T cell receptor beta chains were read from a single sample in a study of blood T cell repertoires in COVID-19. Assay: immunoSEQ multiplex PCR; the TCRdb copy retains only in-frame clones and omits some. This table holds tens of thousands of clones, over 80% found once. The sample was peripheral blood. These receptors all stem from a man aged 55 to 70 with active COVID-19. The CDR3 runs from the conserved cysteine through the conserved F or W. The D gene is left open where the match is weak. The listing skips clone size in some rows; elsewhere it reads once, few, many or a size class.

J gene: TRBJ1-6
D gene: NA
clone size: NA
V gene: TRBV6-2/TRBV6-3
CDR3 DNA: TGTGCCAGCAGTTACCCATCACGGAGCTCCTATAATTCACCCCTCCACTTT
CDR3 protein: CASSYPSRSSYNSPLHF

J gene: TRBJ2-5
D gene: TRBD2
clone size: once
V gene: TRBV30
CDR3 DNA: TGTGCCTGGAGTGAGGGGTTAGCGGGGGAGGTCCAGTACTTC
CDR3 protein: CAWSEGLAGEVQYF

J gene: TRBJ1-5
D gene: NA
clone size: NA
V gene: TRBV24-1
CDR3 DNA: TGTGCCACCGCCAAGGGAGTAAGACAGCCCCAGCATTTT
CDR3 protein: CATAKGVRQPQHF

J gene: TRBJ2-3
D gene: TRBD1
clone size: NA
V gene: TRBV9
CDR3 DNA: TGTGCCAGCAGCGTAGCTGCAGGGGGCGTAGATACGCAGTATTTT
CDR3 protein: CASSVAAGGVDTQYF

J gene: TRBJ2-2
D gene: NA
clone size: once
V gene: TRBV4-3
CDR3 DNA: TGCGCCAGCAGCGCCCCGGGATACGGGGAGCTGTTTTTT
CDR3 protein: CASSAPGYGELFF

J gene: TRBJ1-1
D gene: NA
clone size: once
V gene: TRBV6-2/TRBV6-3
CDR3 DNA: TGTGCCAGCAGTTATTATCAGACAACCATTCGTGAAGCTTTCTTT
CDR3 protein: CASSYYQTTIREAFF

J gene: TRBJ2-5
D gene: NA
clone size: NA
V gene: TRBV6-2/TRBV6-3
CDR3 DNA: TGTGCCAGCAGTTACTCGTTGGCTCAGCCGGGGGAGACCCAGTACTTC
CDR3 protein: CASSYSLAQPGETQYF

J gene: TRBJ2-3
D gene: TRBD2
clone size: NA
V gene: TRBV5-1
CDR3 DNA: TGCGCCAGCAGCTTGGGGGGACTAGCGGGAGGAGGAGCAGATACGCAGTATTTT
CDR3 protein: CASSLGGLAGGGADTQYF

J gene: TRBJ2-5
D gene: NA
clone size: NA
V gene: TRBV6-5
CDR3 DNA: TGTGCCAGCAGTTATAATGCGGGGGCCCTAGAGACCCAGTACTTC
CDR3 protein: CASSYNAGALETQYF

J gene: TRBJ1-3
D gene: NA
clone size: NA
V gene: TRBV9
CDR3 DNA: TGTGCCAGCAGCCGACAGCTTCTCTCTGGAAACACCATATATTTT
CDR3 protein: CASSRQLLSGNTIYF

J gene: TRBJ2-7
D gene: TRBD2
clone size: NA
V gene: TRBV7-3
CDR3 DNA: TGTGCCAGCAGCCTAGAACGGACTAGCCACGAGCAGTACTTC
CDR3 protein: CASSLERTSHEQYF

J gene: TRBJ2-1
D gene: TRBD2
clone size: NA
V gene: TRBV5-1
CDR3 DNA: TGCGCCAGCAGCTCGGAAACGGGACTAGCTAGAATTGAGCAGTTCTTC
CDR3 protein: CASSSETGLARIEQFF

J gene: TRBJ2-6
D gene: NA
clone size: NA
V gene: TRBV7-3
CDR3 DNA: TGTGCCAGCAGCTTACGAGGCCATGTACGTACTGGGGCCAACGTCCTGACTTTC
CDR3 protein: CASSLRGHVRTGANVLTF

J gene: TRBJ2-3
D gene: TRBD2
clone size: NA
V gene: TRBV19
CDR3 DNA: TGTGCCAGTAGTATAATCCTAGCGGGGGCCCTCACAGATACGCAGTATTTT
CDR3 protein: CASSIILAGALTDTQYF

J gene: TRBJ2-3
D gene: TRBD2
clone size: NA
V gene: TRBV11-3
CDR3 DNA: TGTGCCAGCAGCTTAGAGGAAGCGGGGGGTAAAACAGATACGCAGTATTTT
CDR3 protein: CASSLEEAGGKTDTQYF

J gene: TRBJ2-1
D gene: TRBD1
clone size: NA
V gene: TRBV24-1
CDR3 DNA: TGTGCCACCAGTGCCCGGGACAGGGCCAACAATGAGCAGTTCTTC
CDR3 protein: CATSARDRANNEQFF

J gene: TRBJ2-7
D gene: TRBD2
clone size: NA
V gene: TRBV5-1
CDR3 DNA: TGCGCCAGCAGCCACGGACTAGCGGGCTACATGGACGAGCAGTACTTC
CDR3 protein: CASSHGLAGYMDEQYF

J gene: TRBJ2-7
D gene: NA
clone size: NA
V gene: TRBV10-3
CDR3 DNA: TGTGCCACTCGCTCCCCACGGGAGTCGGTCTACGAGCAGTACTTC
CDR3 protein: CATRSPRESVYEQYF

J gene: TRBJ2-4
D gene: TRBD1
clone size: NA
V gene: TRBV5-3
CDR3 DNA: TGTGCCAGAAGCTCGGGACAGGGGAATTACATTCAGTACTTC
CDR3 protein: CARSSGQGNYIQYF

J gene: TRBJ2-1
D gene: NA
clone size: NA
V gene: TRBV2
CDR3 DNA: TGTGCCAGCACCCGGTCCAATGAGCAGTTCTTC
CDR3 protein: CASTRSNEQFF

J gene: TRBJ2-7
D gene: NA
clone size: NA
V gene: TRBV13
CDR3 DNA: TGTGCCAGCAGCTTAGTCGTCAGGGTAGGCGAGCAGTACTTC
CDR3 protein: CASSLVVRVGEQYF

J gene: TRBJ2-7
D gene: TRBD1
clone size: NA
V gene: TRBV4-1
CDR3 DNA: TGCGCCAGCGCCTGGGACAGCTCCTACGAGCAGTACTTC
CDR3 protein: CASAWDSSYEQYF

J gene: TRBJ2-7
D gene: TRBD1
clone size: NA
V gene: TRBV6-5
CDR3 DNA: TGTGCCAGCAGTTACTCCGGGACAGCCCCCTACGAGCAGTACTTC
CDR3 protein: CASSYSGTAPYEQYF

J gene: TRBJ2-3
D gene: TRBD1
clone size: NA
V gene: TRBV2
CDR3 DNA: TGTGCCAGCAGCCCGACAGGGATCGGGGCAGATACGCAGTATTTT
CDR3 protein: CASSPTGIGADTQYF

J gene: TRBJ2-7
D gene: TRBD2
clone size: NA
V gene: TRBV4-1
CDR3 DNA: TGCGCCAGCCGCGGTTTCTCTAGCGGTCCCTACGAGCAGTACTTC
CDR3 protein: CASRGFSSGPYEQYF

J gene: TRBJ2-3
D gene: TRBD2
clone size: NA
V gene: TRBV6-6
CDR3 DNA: TGTGCCAGCAGCTTAGCGGGAGTTCCAGATACGCAGTATTTT
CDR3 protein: CASSLAGVPDTQYF

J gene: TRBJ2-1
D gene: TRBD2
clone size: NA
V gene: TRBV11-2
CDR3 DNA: TGTGCCAGCAGCCCCAGGACTAGCGGGGGCCACTACAATGAGCAGTTCTTC
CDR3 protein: CASSPRTSGGHYNEQFF

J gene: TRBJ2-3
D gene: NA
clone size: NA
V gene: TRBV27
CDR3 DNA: TGTGCCAGTTGGCCCGAGGGTCGGGGTACGCAGTATTTT
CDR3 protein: CASWPEGRGTQYF

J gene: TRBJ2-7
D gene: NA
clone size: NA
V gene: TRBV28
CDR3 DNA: TGTGCCAGCAGTACCGAGAAGCAGTACTTC
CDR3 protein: CASSTEKQYF

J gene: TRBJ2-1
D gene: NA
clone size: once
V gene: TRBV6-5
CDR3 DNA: TGTGCCAGCAGCGACAGTCACAATGAGCAGTTCTTC
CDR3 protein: CASSDSHNEQFF

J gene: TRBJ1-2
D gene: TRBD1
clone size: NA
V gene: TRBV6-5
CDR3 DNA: TGTGCCAGCAGACAACAGGGGGGCGACTATGGCTACACCTTC
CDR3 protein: CASRQQGGDYGYTF

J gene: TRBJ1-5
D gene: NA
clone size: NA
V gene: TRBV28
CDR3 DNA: TGTGCCAGCAGCGTGACAGTATCGAGGCCCCAGCATTTT
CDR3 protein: CASSVTVSRPQHF

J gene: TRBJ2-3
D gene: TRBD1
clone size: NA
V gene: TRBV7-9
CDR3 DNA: TGTGCCAGCAGCTTAGCCAGGGGGCTCTCAGATACGCAGTATTTT
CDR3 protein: CASSLARGLSDTQYF

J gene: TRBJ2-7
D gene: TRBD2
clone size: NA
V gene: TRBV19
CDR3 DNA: TGTGCCAGTAGTAATAGCGGGACTGGCTACGAGCAGTACTTC
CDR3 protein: CASSNSGTGYEQYF

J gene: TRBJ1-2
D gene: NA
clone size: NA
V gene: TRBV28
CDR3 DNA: TGTGCCAGCAGTTTAATCCATACACGAGGCTACACCTTC
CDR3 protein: CASSLIHTRGYTF

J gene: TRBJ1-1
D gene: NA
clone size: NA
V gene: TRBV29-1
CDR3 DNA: TGCAGCGCACAGATTTTGAACACTGAAGCTTTCTTT
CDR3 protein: CSAQILNTEAFF

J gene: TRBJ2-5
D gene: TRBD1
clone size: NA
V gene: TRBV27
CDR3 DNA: TGTGCCAGCAGTCGACCGGACAGGGGGCGCGGGACCCAGTACTTC
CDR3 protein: CASSRPDRGRGTQYF

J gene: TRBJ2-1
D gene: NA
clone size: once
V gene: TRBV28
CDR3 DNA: TGTGCCAGCTGCCCCTGGGCGGGGGCGTACAATGAGCAGTTCTTC
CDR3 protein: CASCPWAGAYNEQFF

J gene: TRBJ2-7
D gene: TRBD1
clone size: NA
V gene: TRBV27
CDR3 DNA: TGTGCCAGCAGTCCCGGGACAGGGGGCGACGAGCAGTACTTC
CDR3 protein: CASSPGTGGDEQYF

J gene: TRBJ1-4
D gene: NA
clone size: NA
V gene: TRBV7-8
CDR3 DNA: TGTGCCAGCAGCTTAACGGTACAGGAAAAACTGTTTTTT
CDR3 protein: CASSLTVQEKLFF

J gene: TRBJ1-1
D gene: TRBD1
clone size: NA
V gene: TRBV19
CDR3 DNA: TGTGCCAGTAGTATACGTCCACAGGGGCGTTACACTGAAGCTTTCTTT
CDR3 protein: CASSIRPQGRYTEAFF

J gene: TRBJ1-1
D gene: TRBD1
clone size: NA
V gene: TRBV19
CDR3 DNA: TGTGCCAGTCGGACAGGGGATGCTATGAACACTGAAGCTTTCTTT
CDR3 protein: CASRTGDAMNTEAFF

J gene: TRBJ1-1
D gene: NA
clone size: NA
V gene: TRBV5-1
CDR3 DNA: TGCGCCAGCAGCACGGAGAACAGGGTGTCCACTGAAGCTTTCTTT
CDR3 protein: CASSTENRVSTEAFF

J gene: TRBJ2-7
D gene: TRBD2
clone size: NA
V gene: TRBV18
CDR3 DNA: TGTGCCAGCTCACCATCACTAGCGGGAACTGACGAGCAGTACTTC
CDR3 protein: CASSPSLAGTDEQYF

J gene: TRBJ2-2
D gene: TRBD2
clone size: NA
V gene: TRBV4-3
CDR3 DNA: TGCGCCAGCAGCCCAATCGGGGGGGCCTCCGGGGAGCTGTTTTTT
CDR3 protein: CASSPIGGASGELFF

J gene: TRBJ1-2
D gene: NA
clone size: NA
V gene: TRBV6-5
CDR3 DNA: TGTGCCAGCAGGCCTACAACAGGGGGCTACACCTTC
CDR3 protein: CASRPTTGGYTF

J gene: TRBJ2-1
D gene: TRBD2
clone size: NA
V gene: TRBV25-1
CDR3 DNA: TGTGCCAGCAGTGAAGGGTGGGGGGGGTACAATGAGCAGTTCTTC
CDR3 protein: CASSEGWGGYNEQFF

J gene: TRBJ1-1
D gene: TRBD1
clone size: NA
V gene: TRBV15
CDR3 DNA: TGTGCCACCAGCCCCCCGACAGGGATCAACACTGAAGCTTTCTTT
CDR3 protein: CATSPPTGINTEAFF

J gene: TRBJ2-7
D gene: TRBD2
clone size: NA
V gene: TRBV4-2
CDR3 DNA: TGTGCCAGCAGCCAAGATTCGGGAGGGCCGGGGGAGCAGTACTTC
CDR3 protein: CASSQDSGGPGEQYF

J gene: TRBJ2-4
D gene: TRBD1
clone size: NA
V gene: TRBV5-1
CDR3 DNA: TGCGCCAGCAGCCTCCTACCGGGACAGGGCAATGTAAAGGGCGGGACCAAAAACATTCAGTACTTC
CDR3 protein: CASSLLPGQGNVKGGTKNIQYF

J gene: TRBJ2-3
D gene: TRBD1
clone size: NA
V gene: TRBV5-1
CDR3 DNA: TGCGCCAGCAGCTTGGGGACAGGGGGTACAGATACGCAGTATTTT
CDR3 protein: CASSLGTGGTDTQYF

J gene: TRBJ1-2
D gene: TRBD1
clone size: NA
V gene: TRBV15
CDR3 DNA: TGTGCCACCCGTAGGGACAGGGGGTCGGTACGATATGGCTACACCTTC
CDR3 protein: CATRRDRGSVRYGYTF

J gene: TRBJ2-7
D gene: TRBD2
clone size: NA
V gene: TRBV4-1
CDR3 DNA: TGCGCCAGCAGCCCCTGGACTAGCGGCGCGAGCTCCTACGAGCAGTACTTC
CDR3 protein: CASSPWTSGASSYEQYF

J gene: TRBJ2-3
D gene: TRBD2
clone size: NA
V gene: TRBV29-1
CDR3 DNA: TGCAGCGGCCGTCCCTTAGCGGGGCGCACAGATACGCAGTATTTT
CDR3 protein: CSGRPLAGRTDTQYF